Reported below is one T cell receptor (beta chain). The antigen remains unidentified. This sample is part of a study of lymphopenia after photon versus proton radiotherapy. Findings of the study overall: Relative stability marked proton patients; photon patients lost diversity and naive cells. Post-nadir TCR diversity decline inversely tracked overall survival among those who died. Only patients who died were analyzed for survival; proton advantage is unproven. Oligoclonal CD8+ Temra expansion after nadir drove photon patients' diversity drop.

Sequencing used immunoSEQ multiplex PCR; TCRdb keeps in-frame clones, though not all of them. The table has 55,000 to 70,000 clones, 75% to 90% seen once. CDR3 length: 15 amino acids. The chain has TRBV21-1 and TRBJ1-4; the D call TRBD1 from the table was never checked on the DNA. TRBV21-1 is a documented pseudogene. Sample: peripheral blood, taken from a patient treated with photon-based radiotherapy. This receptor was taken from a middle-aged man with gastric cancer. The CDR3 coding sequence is TGTGCCAGCAGCAAAGGGGGCAGACTCGCTGAAAAACTGTTTTTT. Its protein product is CASSKGGRLAEKLFF.